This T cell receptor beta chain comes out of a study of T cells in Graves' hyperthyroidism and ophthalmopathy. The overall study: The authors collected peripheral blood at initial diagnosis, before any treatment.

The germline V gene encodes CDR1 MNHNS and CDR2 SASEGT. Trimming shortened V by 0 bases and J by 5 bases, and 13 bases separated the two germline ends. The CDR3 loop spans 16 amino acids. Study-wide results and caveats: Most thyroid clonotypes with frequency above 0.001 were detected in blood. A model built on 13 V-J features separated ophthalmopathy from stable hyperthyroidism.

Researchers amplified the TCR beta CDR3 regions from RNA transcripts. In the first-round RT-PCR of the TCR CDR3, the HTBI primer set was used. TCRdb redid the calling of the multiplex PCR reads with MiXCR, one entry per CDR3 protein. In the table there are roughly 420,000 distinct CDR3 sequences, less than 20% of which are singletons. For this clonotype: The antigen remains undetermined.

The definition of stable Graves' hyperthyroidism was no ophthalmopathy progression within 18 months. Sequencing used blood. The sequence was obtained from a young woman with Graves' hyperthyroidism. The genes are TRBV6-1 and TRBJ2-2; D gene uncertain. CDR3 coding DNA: TGTGCCAGCAGTGAAGCGCCTACACTTCTTACCGGGGAGCTGTTTTTT. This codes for CASSEAPTLLTGELFF.